What follows are 23 T cell receptor beta chains derived from one specimen sequenced in a study of PD-L1 blockade in urothelial cancer. The data were produced by immunoSEQ multiplex PCR, yet TCRdb's version contains in-frame clones alone and is incomplete. The repertoire has around 79,000 clones, around 85% of them found once; the top ten carry roughly 6.6%. Time point specified: pretreatment peripheral blood. Source: PBMCs, taken around atezolizumab (anti-PD-L1) treatment. The receptors originated from a man in his forties or fifties with urothelial cancer.

In DNA, the CDR3 is TGCGCCAGCAACAGGGGGGACACCCTACAAGAGACCCAGTACTTC. Translating gives CASNRGDTLQETQYF. J is TRBJ2-5 and V is TRBV5-1; 8 nucleotides match TRBD1. V lost 6 bases and J lost 2; bases outside the gene matches: 9. The CDR3 is 15 residues long. Germline V gene data show CDR1 as SGHRS and CDR2 as YFSETQ.

The gene calls are TRBV7-2 and TRBJ2-7, with 10 bases fitting TRBD2. The CDR3 has 15 residues. The germline V gene has CDR1 SGHTA and CDR2 FQGNSA. Germline trimming cut 1 base from V and 4 bases from J; bases unmatched to any gene: 4. CDR3 protein: CASSLVLAGRYEQYF. The CDR3 DNA reads TGTGCCAGCAGCTTAGTACTAGCGGGACGGTACGAGCAGTACTTC.

V is TRBV6-1 and J is TRBJ2-5; D possibly corresponds to TRBD2 (5 bases). CDR1 is MNHNS, CDR2 SASEGT, per germline. The ends were cut back, 10 bases at V and 5 bases at J, with 11 bases in the middle. CDR3 length: 11 amino acids. CDR3 amino acids: CAIREGETQYF. CDR3 DNA: TGTGCCATACGGGAAGGGGAGACCCAGTACTTC.

The chain carries TRBV9 and TRBJ2-1; TRBD2 aligns across 7 bases. J was trimmed by 7 bases and V by 2 bases; bases with no gene match: 9. Germline V gene data show CDR1 as SGDLS and CDR2 as YYNGEE. The CDR3 has 15 residues. The CDR3 nucleotides are TGTGCCAGCAGCGTTATGGACGTCGGGGGGAATGAGCAGTTCTTC. Its protein is CASSVMDVGGNEQFF.

This chain links TRBV9 with TRBJ2-3; TRBD2 might be the D (5 bases). The CDR3 contains 14 residues. The ends were cut back, 3 bases at V and 6 bases at J, with 14 bases in the middle. Germline assignment: CDR1 SGDLS and CDR2 YYNGEE. Written as DNA, the CDR3 is TGTGCCAGCAGCGAAACAAGGGAGACCGATACGCAGTATTTT. It codes for CASSETRETDTQYF.

J is TRBJ2-1 and V is TRBV9; 9 positions agree with TRBD2. The CDR3 spans 21 residues. Germline loops: CDR1 SGDLS, CDR2 YYNGEE. V was pared by 2 bases and J by 0 bases, with 18 bases of the junction left unmatched. CDR3 bases: TGTGCCAGCAGCGTCCCGGGCCGCCCGGGACTAGCTACGGCCTCCTACAATGAGCAGTTCTTC. Residues: CASSVPGRPGLATASYNEQFF.

This sequence joins TRBV11-2 and TRBJ2-5, with a possible D match to TRBD1 (5 bases). The V end lost 2 bases, the J end lost 4 bases, and 14 bases lay between the germline ends. CDR3 length: 15 residues. The germline gives CDR1 SGHAT, CDR2 FQNNGV. In DNA, the CDR3 is TGTGCCAGCAGCTTAACACCTGGGGCATCAGAGACCCAGTACTTC. It translates to CASSLTPGASETQYF. The complete variable domain, with remaining parts taken from reference TRBV11-2 and TRBJ2-5, reads EAGVAQSPRYKIIEKRQSVAFWCNPISGHATLYWYQQILGQGPKLLIQFQNNGVVDDSQLPKDRFSAERLKGVDSTLKIQPAKLEDSAVYLCASSLTPGASETQYFGPGTRLLVL.

This clone was detected ten times or more. The chain has TRBV5-6 and TRBJ1-5; 7 nucleotides match TRBD1. This CDR3 is 14 amino acids long. Germline assignment: CDR1 SGHDT and CDR2 YYEEEE. The trim removed 3 bases at V and 4 bases at J, leaving 4 bases unmatched. CDR3 residues: CASSYRGLNQPQHF. Written as DNA, the CDR3 is TGTGCCAGCAGCTACAGGGGTTTGAATCAGCCCCAGCATTTT.

This chain uses TRBV29-1 with TRBJ2-1; 12 nucleotides match TRBD2. The V segment lost 5 bases and the J segment 6 bases; nucleotides outside the gene matches: 11. The CDR3 runs 16 residues. Germline V gene sequence: CDR1 SQVTM, CDR2 ANQGSEA. CDR3 region: CSVTPGLAGGGNEQFF. CDR3 DNA: TGCAGCGTTACGCCGGGACTAGCGGGCGGGGGCAATGAGCAGTTCTTC.

Points on this clone: The same CDR3 can be traced to other DNA sequences in this sample. The rearrangement joins TRBV5-6 to TRBJ1-1; no clear D gene. CDR3 length: 13 residues. Germline CDR1 is SGHDT and CDR2 is YYEEEE. V was cut by 5 bases and J by 1 base, with 9 bases left in between. The CDR3: CASSTGRNTEAFF. Here the CDR3 DNA reads TGTGCCAGCAGTACTGGGAGGAACACTGAAGCTTTCTTT.

This sequence joins TRBV6-5 and TRBJ2-7; 11 nucleotides align to TRBD2. With V trimmed by 6 bases and J by 2 bases, 6 bases remained unmatched. Looked up from germline, CDR1 is MNHEY and CDR2 is SVGAGI. This CDR3 contains 15 residues. The CDR3 is CASRYRTSGPYEQYF. CDR3 sequence (DNA): TGTGCCAGCAGATACCGGACTAGCGGGCCCTACGAGCAGTACTTC.

Only one count was recorded for this clone. The V and J genes are TRBV30 and TRBJ2-2; D perhaps matches TRBD1 (6 bases). The CDR3 consists of 17 residues. The germline V and J ends were trimmed by 2 bases and 6 bases, with 22 bases remaining between them. The germline gives CDR1 GTSNPN, CDR2 SVGIG (reference sequence). DNA for the CDR3: TGTGCCTGGAGTAGTTTGTTTTTGGCAGGGGTGGCCGGGGAGCTGTTTTTT. It specifies CAWSSLFLAGVAGELFF.

This chain connects TRBV27 to TRBJ2-7; TRBD2 aligns across 9 bases. Trimming at V came to 7 bases and at J to 3 bases, leaving 4 bases not matched to a gene. CDR3 length: 13 amino acids. The germline V gene encodes CDR1 MNHEY and CDR2 SMNVEV (reference sequence). In DNA form, the CDR3 reads TGTGCCAGCAAAGATAGCGGGAGCTACGAGCAGTACTTC. Translated: CASKDSGSYEQYF.

The gene calls are TRBV19 and TRBJ2-5, with D possibly matching TRBD1 (6 bases). There are 15 residues in the CDR3. Deletions cut 2 bases from V and 1 base from J, with 11 bases between. CDR1 is LNHDA, CDR2 SQIVND, per germline (reference sequence). The CDR3 region has the DNA TGTGCCAGTAGTATAATAGGGACAAGCCAAGAGACCCAGTACTTC. It yields the protein CASSIIGTSQETQYF.

This clone was seen a single time. DNA for the CDR3: TGTGCCAGCAGTGTAGGGAGAGTGAACACTGAAGCTTTCTTT. This sequence encodes CASSVGRVNTEAFF. This chain uses TRBV27 with TRBJ1-1; D unresolved. Trimming cost V 5 bases and J 0 bases, with 10 bases left between them. The V gene's germline CDR1 is MNHEY and CDR2 SMNVEV (reference sequence). The CDR3 length is 14 residues.

This clone was counted only a few times. This rearrangement joins TRBV10-2 to TRBJ2-7; 9 bases fit TRBD2. Germline CDR1 is WSHSY and CDR2 is SAAADI. V shed 6 bases, J shed 3 bases, and the junction held 3 bases outside the gene matches. The length of the CDR3 is 13 residues. CDR3 in DNA: TGCGCCAGCAGGTTTAGCGGGAGCTACGAGCAGTACTTC. This encodes CASRFSGSYEQYF.

This chain links TRBV27 with TRBJ1-5, with a tentative D call TRBD1 (5 bases). The CDR3 totals 15 residues. Between the trimmed V and J ends, which lost 2 bases and 5 bases, there was a span of 13 bases. The germline CDR1 and CDR2 sequences are MNHEY and SMNVEV (reference sequence). The CDR3 coding sequence is TGTGCCAGCAGTTTAGGTCCAGGGCCGTATCAGCCCCAGCATTTT. Amino acids: CASSLGPGPYQPQHF.

This clone was counted only a few times. V is TRBV21-1 and J is TRBJ1-5. TRBV21-1 is annotated as a pseudogene. The CDR3 contains 13 residues. This CDR3 reads CASTPGGNQPQHF. CDR3 DNA: TGTGCCAGCACCCCGGGCGGGAATCAGCCCCAGCATTTT.

The V gene is TRBV9, the J gene TRBJ2-1, with 8 bases fitting TRBD1. Germline loops: CDR1 SGDLS, CDR2 YYNGEE. The CDR3 contains 15 residues. J was trimmed by 9 bases and V by 2 bases; bases with no gene match: 10. In DNA, the CDR3 is TGTGCCAGCAGCGTCTTGGGGGACAGGCTCCTTGAGCAGTTCTTC. This codes for CASSVLGDRLLEQFF.

The chain employs TRBV28 and TRBJ1-5, with 7 bases aligning to TRBD1. The length of the CDR3 is 13 residues. CDR1 and CDR2 (germline): MDHEN, SYDVKM. The V gene end was trimmed by 8 bases and the J gene end by 2 bases; junction bases not matched to a gene: 3. The CDR3 region is CASADRGNQPQHF. The CDR3 DNA reads as TGTGCCAGCGCCGACAGGGGCAATCAGCCCCAGCATTTT.

The chain joins TRBV11-2 to TRBJ2-1; 11 nucleotides match TRBD2. Germline values: CDR1 SGHAT, CDR2 FQNNGV. The V and J ends lost 7 bases and 10 bases, in that order; junction bases with no gene match: 15. This CDR3 contains 16 residues. The CDR3 reads CASTPTGLAGGREQFF. The CDR3 DNA is TGTGCCAGCACCCCCACGGGGCTAGCGGGAGGAAGGGAGCAGTTCTTC.

The chain joins TRBV9 to TRBJ2-3; D possibly corresponds to TRBD2 (6 bases). In germline, CDR1 is SGDLS, CDR2 YYNGEE. The CDR3 loop spans 19 amino acids. The germline V and J ends were trimmed by 0 bases and 7 bases, with 27 bases remaining between them. In DNA form, the CDR3 reads TGTGCCAGCAGCGTAGCCTACGGATCTCGTGGGCGGGACTCTAATACGCAGTATTTT. This encodes CASSVAYGSRGRDSNTQYF.

This CDR3 reads CASSLAGQGHMNTEAFF. CDR3 in DNA: TGCGCCAGCAGCTTGGCCGGACAGGGGCACATGAACACTGAAGCTTTCTTT. The chain carries TRBV5-1 and TRBJ1-1, with 9 bases identical to TRBD1. The CDR3 runs 17 residues. Germline CDR1 and CDR2: SGHRS and YFSETQ. With 0 bases clipped from V and 0 bases from J, the junction kept 6 bases outside the gene matches.